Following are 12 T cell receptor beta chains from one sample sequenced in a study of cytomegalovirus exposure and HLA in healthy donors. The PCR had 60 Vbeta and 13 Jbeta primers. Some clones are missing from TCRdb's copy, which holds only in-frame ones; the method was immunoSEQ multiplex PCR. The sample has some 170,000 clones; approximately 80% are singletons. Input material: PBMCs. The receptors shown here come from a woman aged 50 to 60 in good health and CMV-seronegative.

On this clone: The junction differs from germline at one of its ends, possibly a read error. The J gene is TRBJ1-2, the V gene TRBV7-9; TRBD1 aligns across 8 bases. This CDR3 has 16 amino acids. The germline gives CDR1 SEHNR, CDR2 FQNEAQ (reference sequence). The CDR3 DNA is TGTGCCAGCAGCGTAGCAGGGGGCGCGGACCACTATGGCTACACCTTC. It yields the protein CASSVAGGADHYGYTF.

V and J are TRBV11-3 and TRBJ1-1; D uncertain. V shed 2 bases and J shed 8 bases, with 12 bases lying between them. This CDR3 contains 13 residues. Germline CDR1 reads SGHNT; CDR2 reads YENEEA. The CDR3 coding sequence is TGTGCCAGCAGCTTACGGGGTGCAGACGAAGCTTTCTTT. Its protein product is CASSLRGADEAFF.

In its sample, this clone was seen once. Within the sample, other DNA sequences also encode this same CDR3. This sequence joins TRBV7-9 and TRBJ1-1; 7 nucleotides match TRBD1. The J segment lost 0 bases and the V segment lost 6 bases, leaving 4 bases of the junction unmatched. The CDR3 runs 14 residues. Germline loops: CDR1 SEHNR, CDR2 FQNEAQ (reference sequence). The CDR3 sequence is CASSSGQLNTEAFF. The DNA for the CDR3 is TGTGCCAGCAGTTCGGGACAGTTGAACACTGAAGCTTTCTTT.

The CDR3 spells CASSRPGQGYEQYF. CDR3 sequence (DNA): TGTGCCAGCAGTCGGCCGGGACAGGGCTACGAGCAGTACTTC. The chain employs TRBV6-6 and TRBJ2-7; 9 bases are a match to TRBD1. Germline assignment: CDR1 MNHNY and CDR2 SVGAGI (reference sequence). This CDR3 is built from 14 residues. V trimming: 5 bases; J trimming: 3 bases; junction bases outside the gene matches: 5.

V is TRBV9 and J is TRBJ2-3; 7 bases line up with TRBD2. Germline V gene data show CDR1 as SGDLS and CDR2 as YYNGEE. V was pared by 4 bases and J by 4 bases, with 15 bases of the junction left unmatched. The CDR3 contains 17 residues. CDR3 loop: CASSSRPTPGGSDTQYF. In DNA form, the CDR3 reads TGTGCCAGCAGCTCCCGCCCGACACCGGGAGGTTCAGATACGCAGTATTTT.

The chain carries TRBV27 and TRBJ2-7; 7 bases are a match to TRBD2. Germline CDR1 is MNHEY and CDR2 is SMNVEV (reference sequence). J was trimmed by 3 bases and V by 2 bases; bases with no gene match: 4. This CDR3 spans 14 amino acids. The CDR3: CASSLGREGYEQYF. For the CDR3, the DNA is TGTGCCAGCAGTTTAGGGAGGGAAGGCTACGAGCAGTACTTC.

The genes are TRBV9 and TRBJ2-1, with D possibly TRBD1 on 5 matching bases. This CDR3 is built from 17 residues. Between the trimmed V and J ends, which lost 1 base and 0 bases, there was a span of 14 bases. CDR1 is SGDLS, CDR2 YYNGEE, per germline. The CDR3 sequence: CASSVNRQRSSYNEQFF. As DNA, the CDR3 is TGTGCCAGCAGCGTAAACAGGCAGCGTAGCTCCTACAATGAGCAGTTCTTC.

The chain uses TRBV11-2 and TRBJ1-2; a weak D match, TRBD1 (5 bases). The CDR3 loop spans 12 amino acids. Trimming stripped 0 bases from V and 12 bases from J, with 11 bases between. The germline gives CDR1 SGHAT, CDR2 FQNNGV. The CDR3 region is CASSLDQGSHTF. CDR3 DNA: TGTGCCAGCAGCTTAGACCAGGGATCCCACACCTTC. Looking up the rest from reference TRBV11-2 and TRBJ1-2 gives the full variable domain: EAGVAQSPRYKIIEKRQSVAFWCNPISGHATLYWYQQILGQGPKLLIQFQNNGVVDDSQLPKDRFSAERLKGVDSTLKIQPAKLEDSAVYLCASSLDQGSHTFGSGTRLTVV.

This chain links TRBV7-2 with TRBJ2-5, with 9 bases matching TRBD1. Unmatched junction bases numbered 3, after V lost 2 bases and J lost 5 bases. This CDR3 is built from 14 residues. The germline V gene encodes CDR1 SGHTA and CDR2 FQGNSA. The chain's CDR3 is CASSLNRGRETQYF. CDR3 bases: TGTGCCAGCAGCTTAAACAGGGGGCGGGAGACCCAGTACTTC.

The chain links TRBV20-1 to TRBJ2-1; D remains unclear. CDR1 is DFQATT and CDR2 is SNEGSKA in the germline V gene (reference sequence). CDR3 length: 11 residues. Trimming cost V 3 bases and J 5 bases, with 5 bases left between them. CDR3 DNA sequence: TGCAGTGCTAGTAAAAACAATGAGCAGTTCTTC. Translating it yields CSASKNNEQFF.

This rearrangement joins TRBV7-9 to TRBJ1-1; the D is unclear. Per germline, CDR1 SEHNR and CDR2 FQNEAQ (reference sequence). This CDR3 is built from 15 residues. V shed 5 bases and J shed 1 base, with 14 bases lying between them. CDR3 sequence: CASSLTRGGNTEAFF. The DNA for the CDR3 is TGTGCCAGCAGCCTGACCCGGGGAGGGAACACTGAAGCTTTCTTT.

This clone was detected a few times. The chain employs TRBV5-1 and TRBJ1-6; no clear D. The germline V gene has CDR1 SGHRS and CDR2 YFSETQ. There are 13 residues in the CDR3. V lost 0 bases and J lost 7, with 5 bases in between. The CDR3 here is CASSLAGNSPLHF. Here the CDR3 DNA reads TGCGCCAGCAGCTTGGCCGGGAATTCACCCCTCCACTTT.